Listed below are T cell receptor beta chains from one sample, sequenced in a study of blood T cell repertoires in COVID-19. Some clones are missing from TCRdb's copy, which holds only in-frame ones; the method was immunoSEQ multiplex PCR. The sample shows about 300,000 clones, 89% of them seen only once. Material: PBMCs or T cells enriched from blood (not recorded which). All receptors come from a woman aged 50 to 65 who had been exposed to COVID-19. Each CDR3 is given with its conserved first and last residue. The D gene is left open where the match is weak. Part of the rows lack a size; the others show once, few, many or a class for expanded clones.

CDR3aa: CASSVSFRGLDTEAFF
CDR3nt: TGTGCCAGCAGTGTATCTTTCAGGGGGCTGGACACTGAAGCTTTCTTT
j_gene: TRBJ1-1
v_gene: TRBV6-1
abundance: once
d_gene: TRBD1

CDR3aa: CASSQDSHIQYF
CDR3nt: TGTGCCAGCAGCCAAGACAGTCACATTCAGTACTTC
j_gene: TRBJ2-4
v_gene: TRBV3-1/TRBV3-2
abundance: .
d_gene: .

CDR3aa: CASSIMHQAQETQYF
CDR3nt: TGTGCCAGTAGTATTATGCATCAGGCCCAAGAGACCCAGTACTTC
j_gene: TRBJ2-5
v_gene: TRBV19
abundance: .
d_gene: .

CDR3aa: CASSLQTSGVYNEQFF
CDR3nt: TGCGCCAGCAGCTTGCAAACTAGCGGGGTTTACAATGAGCAGTTCTTC
j_gene: TRBJ2-1
v_gene: TRBV5-1
abundance: .
d_gene: TRBD2

CDR3aa: CSASRDYNSPLHF
CDR3nt: TGCAGTGCTAGTCGGGATTATAATTCACCCCTCCACTTT
j_gene: TRBJ1-6
v_gene: TRBV20-1
abundance: .
d_gene: .

CDR3aa: CASRSDTGQTEKLFF
CDR3nt: TGTGCCAGCAGATCTGATACAGGACAGACCGAAAAACTGTTTTTT
j_gene: TRBJ1-4
v_gene: TRBV2
abundance: once
d_gene: .

CDR3aa: CASSRDGTGGGEVGSYNSPLHF
CDR3nt: TGTGCCAGCAGCCGAGACGGGACAGGGGGCGGTGAGGTGGGCTCCTATAATTCACCCCTCCACTTT
j_gene: TRBJ1-6
v_gene: TRBV4-2
abundance: .
d_gene: TRBD1

CDR3aa: CASSFPTPQETQYF
CDR3nt: TGCGCCAGCAGCTTCCCGACACCTCAAGAGACCCAGTACTTC
j_gene: TRBJ2-5
v_gene: TRBV5-1
abundance: .
d_gene: .

CDR3aa: CASSSRDRAYNEQFF
CDR3nt: TGTGCCAGCAGCTCCCGGGACAGGGCCTACAATGAGCAGTTCTTC
j_gene: TRBJ2-1
v_gene: TRBV5-4
abundance: .
d_gene: TRBD1

CDR3aa: CASRTGATNEKLFF
CDR3nt: TGTGCCAGCAGAACAGGGGCAACTAATGAAAAACTGTTTTTT
j_gene: TRBJ1-4
v_gene: TRBV6-5
abundance: .
d_gene: TRBD1

CDR3aa: CAKGGAGQYF
CDR3nt: TGTGCAAAAGGGGGGGCTGGGCAGTACTTC
j_gene: TRBJ2-7
v_gene: TRBV28
abundance: .
d_gene: .

CDR3aa: CAWSVTARNQPQHF
CDR3nt: TGTGCCTGGAGTGTAACCGCTAGGAATCAGCCCCAGCATTTT
j_gene: TRBJ1-5
v_gene: TRBV30
abundance: .
d_gene: .

CDR3aa: CASSFAVVNEQFF
CDR3nt: TGTGCCAGCAGTTTCGCCGTAGTAAACGAGCAGTTCTTC
j_gene: TRBJ2-1
v_gene: TRBV28
abundance: .
d_gene: .

CDR3aa: CASSLQGGRNTEAFF
CDR3nt: TGTGCCAGCAGCTTGCAGGGGGGAAGGAACACTGAAGCTTTCTTT
j_gene: TRBJ1-1
v_gene: TRBV5-4
abundance: .
d_gene: TRBD1

CDR3aa: CASSLAGAANEKLFF
CDR3nt: TGTGCCAGCAGTTTAGCGGGGGCGGCTAATGAAAAACTGTTTTTT
j_gene: TRBJ1-4
v_gene: TRBV27
abundance: .
d_gene: .

CDR3aa: CASSPLGLPSTEAFF
CDR3nt: TGTGCCAGCAGCCCACTTGGACTGCCTAGCACTGAAGCTTTCTTT
j_gene: TRBJ1-1
v_gene: TRBV11-3
abundance: .
d_gene: .

CDR3aa: CSAAKHYEQYF
CDR3nt: TGCAGTGCTGCAAAACACTACGAGCAGTACTTC
j_gene: TRBJ2-7
v_gene: TRBV20-1
abundance: .
d_gene: .

CDR3aa: CASSLTGQQIYGYTF
CDR3nt: TGTGCCAGCAGCCTCACGGGACAGCAGATCTATGGCTACACCTTC
j_gene: TRBJ1-2
v_gene: TRBV5-5
abundance: .
d_gene: TRBD1

CDR3aa: CASSLARQGEAFF
CDR3nt: TGTGCCAGCAGCTTAGCGCGCCAGGGCGAAGCTTTCTTT
j_gene: TRBJ1-1
v_gene: TRBV7-9
abundance: .
d_gene: .

CDR3aa: CASSFSTGRSGNTIYF
CDR3nt: TGTGCCAGCAGCTTTAGTACAGGGCGCTCTGGAAACACCATATATTTT
j_gene: TRBJ1-3
v_gene: TRBV28
abundance: .
d_gene: .

CDR3aa: CASSEFQGAGTDTQYF
CDR3nt: TGTGCCAGCAGTGAATTTCAGGGGGCGGGAACAGATACGCAGTATTTT
j_gene: TRBJ2-3
v_gene: TRBV27
abundance: .
d_gene: TRBD1

CDR3aa: CASSEYSNQPQHF
CDR3nt: TGTGCCAGCAGCGAGTATAGCAATCAGCCCCAGCATTTT
j_gene: TRBJ1-5
v_gene: TRBV3-1/TRBV3-2
abundance: .
d_gene: .

CDR3aa: CASSPAARGGSDEQFF
CDR3nt: TGTGCCAGCAGCCCGGCAGCGCGGGGGGGCTCGGATGAGCAGTTCTTC
j_gene: TRBJ2-1
v_gene: TRBV5-4
abundance: .
d_gene: TRBD2

CDR3aa: CASSRITGTLSYEQYF
CDR3nt: TGTGCCAGCAGCCGAATTACAGGGACCCTCTCCTACGAGCAGTACTTC
j_gene: TRBJ2-7
v_gene: TRBV2
abundance: once
d_gene: .

CDR3aa: CASSLLNFRRDEAFF
CDR3nt: TGTGCCAGCAGCTTATTAAACTTTCGTCGGGATGAAGCTTTCTTT
j_gene: TRBJ1-1
v_gene: TRBV7-2
abundance: .
d_gene: .

CDR3aa: CSASQGPSYEQYF
CDR3nt: TGCAGTGCGAGTCAGGGGCCCTCCTACGAGCAGTACTTC
j_gene: TRBJ2-7
v_gene: TRBV20-1
abundance: .
d_gene: .

CDR3aa: CASRYRDQDNSPLHF
CDR3nt: TGTGCCAGCAGATACAGGGATCAAGATAATTCACCCCTCCACTTT
j_gene: TRBJ1-6
v_gene: TRBV7-6
abundance: .
d_gene: .

CDR3aa: CASSQLGEGNSPLHF
CDR3nt: TGTGCCAGCAGCCAACTCGGCGAGGGAAACTCACCCCTCCACTTT
j_gene: TRBJ1-6
v_gene: TRBV7-2
abundance: .
d_gene: .

CDR3aa: CASSYSLAGGQGEAFF
CDR3nt: TGTGCCAGCAGTTACTCCCTTGCCGGAGGCCAAGGTGAAGCTTTCTTT
j_gene: TRBJ1-1
v_gene: TRBV6-5
abundance: .
d_gene: .

CDR3aa: CASSHTTSGGRNEQFF
CDR3nt: TGTGCCAGCAGCCATACGACTAGCGGGGGGAGGAATGAGCAGTTCTTC
j_gene: TRBJ2-1
v_gene: TRBV4-2
abundance: .
d_gene: TRBD2

CDR3aa: CASSYYRDYSYEQYF
CDR3nt: TGTGCCAGCAGTTATTACCGGGACTACTCCTACGAGCAGTACTTC
j_gene: TRBJ2-7
v_gene: TRBV6-6
abundance: .
d_gene: TRBD2

CDR3aa: CASSVGPGTGFDEQFF
CDR3nt: TGTGCCAGCAGCGTAGGTCCCGGGACAGGGTTCGATGAGCAGTTCTTC
j_gene: TRBJ2-1
v_gene: TRBV11-2
abundance: few
d_gene: TRBD1

CDR3aa: CSYSLGVGLLREAKNIQYF
CDR3nt: TGTTCTTACTCTCTTGGAGTCGGACTTCTAAGGGAGGCCAAAAACATTCAGTACTTC
j_gene: TRBJ2-4
v_gene: TRBV21-1
abundance: .
d_gene: .

CDR3aa: CASGQGSTGWANEQFF
CDR3nt: TGCGCCAGCGGCCAAGGTTCGACAGGCTGGGCCAATGAGCAGTTCTTC
j_gene: TRBJ2-1
v_gene: TRBV5-1
abundance: .
d_gene: .

CDR3aa: CSVKTGTDAIGEQYF
CDR3nt: TGCAGCGTCAAGACGGGGACAGACGCAATTGGCGAGCAGTACTTC
j_gene: TRBJ2-7
v_gene: TRBV29-1
abundance: .
d_gene: TRBD1

CDR3aa: CASSSQGGTEAFF
CDR3nt: TGTGCCAGCAGCTCACAGGGGGGCACTGAAGCTTTCTTT
j_gene: TRBJ1-1
v_gene: TRBV3-1/TRBV3-2
abundance: .
d_gene: TRBD1

CDR3aa: CASSPEGYSGSTNEKLFF
CDR3nt: TGCGCCAGCAGCCCAGAAGGGTATTCAGGGTCAACTAATGAAAAACTGTTTTTT
j_gene: TRBJ1-4
v_gene: TRBV4-1
abundance: .
d_gene: .

CDR3aa: CASSLSGGQYNEQFF
CDR3nt: TGTGCCAGCAGCCTCAGCGGGGGCCAGTACAATGAGCAGTTCTTC
j_gene: TRBJ2-1
v_gene: TRBV28
abundance: .
d_gene: TRBD2

CDR3aa: CASNGYNEQFF
CDR3nt: TGTGCCAGCAACGGTTACAATGAGCAGTTCTTC
j_gene: TRBJ2-1
v_gene: TRBV3-1/TRBV3-2
abundance: .
d_gene: .

CDR3aa: CASSLAQFYGYTF
CDR3nt: TGTGCCAGCAGCTTGGCCCAATTCTATGGCTACACCTTC
j_gene: TRBJ1-2
v_gene: TRBV5-8
abundance: .
d_gene: .

CDR3aa: CASSPDRGPAQPQHF
CDR3nt: TGTGCCAGCAGCCCGGACAGGGGGCCTGCTCAGCCCCAGCATTTT
j_gene: TRBJ1-5
v_gene: TRBV7-9
abundance: .
d_gene: TRBD1

CDR3aa: CASSDIGRGYNEQFF
CDR3nt: TGTGCCAGCAGTGATATAGGGCGGGGTTACAATGAGCAGTTCTTC
j_gene: TRBJ2-1
v_gene: TRBV2
abundance: .
d_gene: .

CDR3aa: CASTDTGGTGELFF
CDR3nt: TGCGCCAGCACCGATACAGGGGGCACCGGGGAGCTGTTTTTT
j_gene: TRBJ2-2
v_gene: TRBV5-1
abundance: .
d_gene: TRBD1

CDR3aa: CASSFLAGEQETQYF
CDR3nt: TGCGCCAGCAGCTTTCTAGCGGGGGAACAAGAGACCCAGTACTTC
j_gene: TRBJ2-5
v_gene: TRBV5-1
abundance: .
d_gene: TRBD2

CDR3aa: CASSQDSRNTGELFF
CDR3nt: TGTGCCAGCAGCCAAGATTCGAGGAACACCGGGGAGCTGTTTTTT
j_gene: TRBJ2-2
v_gene: TRBV14
abundance: .
d_gene: .

CDR3aa: CASSEPASRDTQYF
CDR3nt: TGTGCCAGCAGTGAACCGGCTAGCAGAGATACGCAGTATTTT
j_gene: TRBJ2-3
v_gene: TRBV6-1
abundance: once
d_gene: .

CDR3aa: CASSSQGLIGEQYF
CDR3nt: TGTGCCAGCAGCTCGCAGGGGCTCATCGGTGAGCAGTACTTC
j_gene: TRBJ2-7
v_gene: TRBV6-5
abundance: .
d_gene: .

CDR3aa: CASSVEGTSGISYNEQFF
CDR3nt: TGTGCCAGCAGCGTTGAGGGGACTAGCGGCATCTCCTACAATGAGCAGTTCTTC
j_gene: TRBJ2-1
v_gene: TRBV9
abundance: once
d_gene: TRBD2

CDR3aa: CASSPRGGRDEQFF
CDR3nt: TGTGCCAGCAGCCCGCGAGGAGGGAGGGATGAGCAGTTCTTC
j_gene: TRBJ2-1
v_gene: TRBV7-6
abundance: .
d_gene: TRBD2

CDR3aa: CASSLGTGGNTIYF
CDR3nt: TGTGCCAGCAGCTTGGGGACAGGCGGAAACACCATATATTTT
j_gene: TRBJ1-3
v_gene: TRBV5-6
abundance: .
d_gene: TRBD1